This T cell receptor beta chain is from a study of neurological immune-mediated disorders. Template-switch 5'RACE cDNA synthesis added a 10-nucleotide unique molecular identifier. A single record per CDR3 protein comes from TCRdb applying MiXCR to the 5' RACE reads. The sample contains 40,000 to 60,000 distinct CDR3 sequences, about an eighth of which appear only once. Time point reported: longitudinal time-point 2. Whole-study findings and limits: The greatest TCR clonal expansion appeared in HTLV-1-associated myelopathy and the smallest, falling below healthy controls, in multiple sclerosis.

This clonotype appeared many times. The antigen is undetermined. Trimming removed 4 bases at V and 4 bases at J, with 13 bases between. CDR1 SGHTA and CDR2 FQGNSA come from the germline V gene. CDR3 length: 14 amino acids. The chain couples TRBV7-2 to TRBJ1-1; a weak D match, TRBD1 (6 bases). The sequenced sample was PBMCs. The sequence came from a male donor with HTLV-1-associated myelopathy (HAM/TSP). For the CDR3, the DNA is TGTGCCAGCAGCTCGGGGGGCGTCGGCACTGAAGCTTTCTTT. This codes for CASSSGGVGTEAFF.